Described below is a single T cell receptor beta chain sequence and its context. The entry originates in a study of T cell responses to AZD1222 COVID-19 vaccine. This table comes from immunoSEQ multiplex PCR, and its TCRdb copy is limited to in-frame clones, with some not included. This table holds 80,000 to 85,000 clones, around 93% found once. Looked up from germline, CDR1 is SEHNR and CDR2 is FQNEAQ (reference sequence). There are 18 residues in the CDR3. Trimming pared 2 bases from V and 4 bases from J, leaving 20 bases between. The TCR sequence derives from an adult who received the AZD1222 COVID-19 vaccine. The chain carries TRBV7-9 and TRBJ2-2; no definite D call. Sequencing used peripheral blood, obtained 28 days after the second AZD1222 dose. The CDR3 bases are TGTGCCAGCAGCTTACAGCTCGGCTCCCTAGAACTCACCGGGGAGCTGTTTTTT. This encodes CASSLQLGSLELTGELFF.